Each of the 17 T cell receptor beta chains below was sequenced from the same sample in a study of patients and donors after allogeneic stem cell transplantation (dated by TCRdb to 2020 to 2022). The method was RT-PCR. TCRdb records NextSeq 550 as the sequencer. TCRdb took the public reads, trimmed them with fastp at Q25, ran MiXCR for clone calling and kept in-frame beta chains. Each entry is one CDR3 protein sequence, shown with its most common DNA and genes. The sample data list fewer than 250,000 distinct CDR3 sequences, and approximately 14% of these were observed just once. The ten most abundant clones make up 9.5% to 13% of the sample. Input material: blood, either unsorted or a sorted T cell fraction (not recorded which). All receptors derive from a human donor who was either an allogeneic HSCT recipient or a stem cell or donor lymphocyte infusion donor (not recorded which). It is not recorded whose cells these are; they may come from a transplant donor.

This clonotype occurred a few times. This rearrangement joins TRBV27 to TRBJ2-7; TRBD1 agrees at 12 bases. CDR1 and CDR2 (germline): MNHEY, SMNVEV (reference sequence). This CDR3 region has 14 residues. The trim removed 7 bases at V and 5 bases at J, leaving 6 bases unmatched. Written as DNA, the CDR3 is TGTGCCAGCATCGGGACAGGGGGCTTCGACGAGCAGTACTTC. The encoded protein is CASIGTGGFDEQYF.

This clonotype appeared a few times. The chain couples TRBV6-2 or TRBV6-3 to TRBJ1-5; 7 bases map to TRBD1. J gave up 0 bases and V 8 bases, and 7 bases lay outside the gene matches. The CDR3 spans 15 residues. Germline loops: CDR1 MNHEY, CDR2 SVGEGT. The CDR3 DNA follows: TGTGCCAGCGCGAACAGGGGCTCTAGCAATCAGCCCCAGCATTTT. Translating gives CASANRGSSNQPQHF.

This clonotype was recorded many times. V usage is TRBV29-1 and J usage is TRBJ1-1; D remains unclear. V lost 8 bases and J 1 base, leaving 8 bases between the germline ends. Germline loops: CDR1 SQVTM, CDR2 ANQGSEA. This CDR3 is 11 amino acids long. CDR3: CSIYRNTEAFF. CDR3 bases: TGCAGCATATACAGGAACACTGAAGCTTTCTTT. The whole variable domain, remainder taken from reference TRBV29-1 and TRBJ1-1, is SAVISQKPSRDICQRGTSLTIQCQVDSQVTMMFWYRQQPGQSLTLIATANQGSEATYESGFVIDKFPISRPNLTFSTLTVSNMSPEDSSIYLCSIYRNTEAFFGQGTRLTVV.

This clonotype was recorded at least ten times. The chain couples TRBV12-3 or TRBV12-4 to TRBJ2-7; tentative D call: TRBD1 (7 bases). CDR3 size: 15 residues. The V gene lost 1 base and the J gene lost 5 bases, with 15 bases spanning the gap. The CDR3 loop is CASSLVGRGDDEQYF. In DNA, the CDR3 is TGTGCCAGCAGTTTAGTTGGCAGGGGGGACGACGAGCAGTACTTC.

The CDR3 loop reads CAPGPGLYYEQYF. Here the CDR3 DNA reads TGTGCGCCCGGTCCAGGGCTCTACTACGAGCAGTACTTC. This rearrangement joins TRBV24-1 to TRBJ2-7; tentative D call: TRBD1 (5 bases). The germline gives CDR1 KGHDR, CDR2 SFDVKD. The CDR3 runs to 13 residues.

In this sample, this clonotype turned up a few times. The chain joins TRBV3-1 to TRBJ2-7; no reliable D call. Germline CDR1 is LGHDT and CDR2 is YNNKEL (reference sequence). The CDR3 is 13 amino acids. Trimming removed 3 bases from V and 5 bases from J, with 11 bases in between. The CDR3 coding sequence is TGTGCCAGCAGCCAGACTTGGGTCCACGAGCAGTACTTC. This sequence encodes CASSQTWVHEQYF.

This clonotype was detected a few times. V is TRBV20-1 and J is TRBJ1-5; D possibly corresponds to TRBD1 (5 bases). This CDR3 is built from 15 residues. Germline CDR1 and CDR2: DFQATT and SNEGSKA (reference sequence). V was clipped by 2 bases and J by 5 bases, with 16 bases between them. The DNA of the CDR3 is TGCAGTGCTAGAATCCCCCGGGGGGATGATCAGCCCCAGCATTTT. This sequence encodes CSARIPRGDDQPQHF.

The chain has TRBV5-1 and TRBJ2-2; 8 bases match TRBD1. Germline V gives CDR1 SGHRS, CDR2 YFSETQ. J lost 8 bases, V lost 4 bases, and 13 bases had no gene match. This CDR3 contains 16 residues. The CDR3 loop is CASSVDGRGRTGELFF. The CDR3 bases are TGCGCCAGCAGCGTGGACGGCAGGGGGCGTACGGGGGAGCTGTTTTTT.

This chain links TRBV20-1 with TRBJ1-6; tentative D call: TRBD1 (5 bases). The CDR3 contains 15 residues. Germline lookup yields CDR1 DFQATT and CDR2 SNEGSKA (reference sequence). Trimming shortened V by 5 bases and J by 4 bases, and 15 bases separated the two germline ends. Written as DNA, the CDR3 is TGCAGTGCTGAAGAGGCCCAGGGATATAATTCACCCCTCCACTTT. This encodes CSAEEAQGYNSPLHF.

The sample holds many counts of this clonotype. The CDR3 reads CATSGAETSGRFNEQFF. The CDR3 DNA reads TGTGCCACCAGTGGGGCCGAGACTAGCGGGAGGTTTAATGAGCAGTTCTTC. This chain connects TRBV24-1 to TRBJ2-1; 13 bases agree with TRBD2. CDR1 is KGHDR and CDR2 is SFDVKD in the germline V gene. This CDR3 region has 17 residues. J lost 7 bases, V lost 5 bases, and 10 bases had no gene match.

This clonotype was detected ten times or more. The chain recombines TRBV24-1 with TRBJ2-3; TRBD1 matches 8 bases. The CDR3 sequence is 14 residues long. The trim removed 5 bases at V and 3 bases at J, leaving 3 bases unmatched. CDR1 is KGHDR, CDR2 SFDVKD, per germline. The CDR3 DNA is TGTGCCACCAGTGTCACAGGGGGAACAGATACGCAGTATTTT. Translation: CATSVTGGTDTQYF.

This clonotype turned up a few times. The chain carries TRBV11-3 and TRBJ2-1, with 8 bases lining up with TRBD2. Per germline, CDR1 SGHNT and CDR2 YENEEA. After removal of 1 base from V and 9 bases from J, the junction contained 5 bases not matched to a gene. The CDR3 totals 14 residues. In DNA form, the CDR3 reads TGTGCCAGCAGCTTAGCGGGGGGGTATCGTGAGCAGTTCTTC. Residues: CASSLAGGYREQFF.

V usage is TRBV6-5 and J usage is TRBJ2-7; TRBD1 aligns across 8 bases. The germline CDR1 and CDR2 sequences are MNHEY and SVGAGI. This CDR3 comprises 14 residues. V lost 4 bases, J lost 1 base, and 3 bases stayed unmatched. CDR3 residues: CASSLNRGSYEQYF. The CDR3 DNA reads as TGTGCCAGCAGTTTGAACAGGGGGTCCTACGAGCAGTACTTC.

Only a few counts were recorded for this clonotype. V and J are TRBV7-9 and TRBJ1-2; 8 positions match TRBD1. J lost 7 bases, V lost 0 bases, and 4 bases had no gene match. The germline V gene has CDR1 SEHNR and CDR2 FQNEAQ (reference sequence). The CDR3 is made up of 14 amino acids. CDR3 in DNA: TGTGCCAGCAGCTTAGCAGCCAGGGGGCCTGGCTACACCTTC. It codes for CASSLAARGPGYTF.

This clonotype showed up many times. The V gene is TRBV6-1, the J gene TRBJ2-3; 11 bases map to TRBD2. The trim removed 7 bases at V and 0 bases at J, leaving 9 bases unmatched. Germline V gives CDR1 MNHNS, CDR2 SASEGT. This CDR3 region has 17 residues. The CDR3 region is CASTQPGLAGSTDTQYF. Here the CDR3 DNA reads TGTGCCAGCACTCAACCCGGACTAGCGGGTAGCACAGATACGCAGTATTTT.

V gene TRBV20-1 combines with J gene TRBJ2-7; TRBD1 matches 7 bases. The CDR3 covers 14 residues. In germline, CDR1 is DFQATT, CDR2 SNEGSKA (reference sequence). The trim removed 2 bases at V and 5 bases at J, leaving 9 bases unmatched. The CDR3 loop reads CSARTGAFSDEQYF. CDR3 coding DNA: TGCAGTGCTAGAACAGGGGCCTTCTCTGACGAGCAGTACTTC.

This clonotype was detected only a few times. This rearrangement joins TRBV27 to TRBJ2-2, with 7 positions matching TRBD2. With 4 bases clipped from V and 1 base from J, the junction kept 3 bases outside the gene matches. Per the germline V gene, CDR1 is MNHEY and CDR2 is SMNVEV (reference sequence). CDR3 length equals 15 residues. CDR3 sequence: CASSSSGRNTGELFF. DNA of the CDR3: TGTGCCAGCAGTTCTAGCGGACGGAACACCGGGGAGCTGTTTTTT.